A single sample is the source of the 4 T cell receptor beta chains below, sequenced in a study of spatial heterogeneity in lung cancer (dated by TCRdb to between 2019 and 2020). This sample's time point label indicates: blood at routine non-recurrence follow-up after resection. The library was produced with 5' RACE. TCRdb shows the sequencer as NextSeq 500. Starting from the raw public reads, TCRdb applied fastp trimming at Q25, assembled clones with MiXCR and retained in-frame beta chains. Here each entry gathers all rows of one CDR3 protein and keeps the most common genes and DNA. The sample table holds tens of thousands of distinct CDR3 sequences, of which about 10% were seen once. 28% of the sample is taken by the ten largest. The specimen comprised PBMCs, sampled at follow-up. The receptors derive from a female donor with early-stage non-small cell lung cancer.

This clonotype has at least ten counts. The rearrangement links TRBV5-1 to TRBJ2-5; D perhaps matches TRBD1 (6 bases). The CDR3 covers 14 residues. Per germline, CDR1 SGHRS and CDR2 YFSETQ. The V and J ends lost 4 bases and 2 bases respectively, with 12 bases between them. CDR3 DNA: TGCGCCAGCAGCACCTCGGACAGACAAGAGACCCAGTACTTC. Its translation: CASSTSDRQETQYF.

This clonotype showed up many times. V is TRBV10-3 and J is TRBJ1-1; D remains ambiguous. The length of the CDR3 is 13 residues. V was clipped by 8 bases and J by 4 bases, with 14 bases between them. Germline CDR1 and CDR2: ENHRY and SYGVKD. The CDR3 coding sequence is TGTGCCATCCGGGGTCAAGTAGGCACTGAAGCTTTCTTT. Its protein is CAIRGQVGTEAFF.

This clonotype was seen only a few times. The chain uses TRBV11-2 and TRBJ1-3; D is undetermined. Trimming took 5 bases from V and 9 from J, leaving 14 bases between them. CDR3 length: 13 amino acids. Germline loops: CDR1 SGHAT, CDR2 FQNNGV. The CDR3 protein is CASSPTGRGTIYF. DNA for the CDR3: TGTGCCAGCAGCCCGACTGGCCGGGGCACCATATATTTT. Based on the CDR3 plus reference TRBV11-2 and TRBJ1-3, the full variable domain is EAGVAQSPRYKIIEKRQSVAFWCNPISGHATLYWYQQILGQGPKLLIQFQNNGVVDDSQLPKDRFSAERLKGVDSTLKIQPAKLEDSAVYLCASSPTGRGTIYFGEGSWLTVV.

The gene calls are TRBV7-8 and TRBJ1-2; TRBD1 matches at 10 bases. The junction had 5 bases not matched to a gene; V was cut back by 5 bases and J by 8 bases. CDR3 length: 13 amino acids. Germline CDR1 and CDR2: SGHVS and FQNEAQ. CDR3 sequence (DNA): TGTGCCAGCAGCCCGCGGACAGGGGGAGGCTACACCTTC. Translation gives CASSPRTGGGYTF.